The rows below give T cell receptor beta chains drawn from one sample of a study of patients and donors after allogeneic stem cell transplantation. In TCRdb, the RT-PCR reads were re-called with MiXCR into one record per CDR3 protein. Of 150,000 or so distinct CDR3 sequences listed, approximately 22% are singletons. The specimen sequenced was blood, either unsorted or a sorted T cell fraction (not recorded which). The source is a human donor who was either an allogeneic HSCT recipient or a stem cell or donor lymphocyte infusion donor (not recorded which). It is not recorded whose cells these are; they may come from a transplant donor. Both conserved end residues are part of each CDR3. D genes are given only for firm matches. The size field is filled for only some rows; it gives once, few, many or a size class.

abundance | j_gene | d_gene | v_gene | CDR3nt | CDR3aa
NA | TRBJ2-2 | NA | TRBV7-8 | TGTGCCAGCAGCTTAGGGGCCACAACCGCCACCGGGGAGCTGTTTTTT | CASSLGATTATGELFF
NA | TRBJ2-5 | NA | TRBV10-3 | TGTGCCATCAGTGAAGAACAGAGGGAGACCCAGTACTTC | CAISEEQRETQYF
NA | TRBJ1-1 | NA | TRBV18 | TGTGCCAGCTCACCACCTCCGAGGGGTGAAGCTTTCTTT | CASSPPPRGEAFF
NA | TRBJ2-5 | NA | TRBV29-1 | TGCAGCGCGGCCGCAGGGTCGAAAGAGACCCAGTACTTC | CSAAAGSKETQYF
NA | TRBJ1-5 | NA | TRBV10-3 | TGTGCCATCAGGAATCAGCCCCAGCATTTT | CAIRNQPQHF
few | TRBJ2-7 | NA | TRBV28 | TGTGCCAGCAGTTTACTATCTTCCAGGGCCGAGCAGTACTTC | CASSLLSSRAEQYF
NA | TRBJ2-7 | NA | TRBV12-3/TRBV12-4 | TGTGCCAGCAGGACCCTCGGCGGATACGAGCAGTACTTC | CASRTLGGYEQYF
NA | TRBJ2-3 | NA | TRBV20-1 | TGCAGTGCTAGAACAGGCGACCTCTTCCGCACAGATACGCAGTATTTT | CSARTGDLFRTDTQYF
NA | TRBJ2-7 | NA | TRBV12-3/TRBV12-4 | TGTGCCAGCAGTTTCTACCGGGGATTTTTTGAGCAGTACTTC | CASSFYRGFFEQYF
NA | TRBJ2-5 | NA | TRBV10-3 | TGTGCCATCGCCTTTGGGGAGACCCAGTACTTC | CAIAFGETQYF
NA | TRBJ2-2 | NA | TRBV12-3/TRBV12-4 | TGTGCCAGCAGAAATGGACGGAACACCGGGGAGCTGTTTTTT | CASRNGRNTGELFF
NA | TRBJ2-7 | NA | TRBV6-5 | TGTGCCAGCAGTGTCGGGGGCGAGCAGTACTTC | CASSVGGEQYF
NA | TRBJ1-1 | NA | TRBV20-1 | TGCAGTGCTAGGTCGTCAGAGAACACTGAAGCTTTCTTT | CSARSSENTEAFF
many | TRBJ1-2 | TRBD1 | TRBV4-1 | TGCGCCAGCAGCCAAGGCGGGACAGCTCTCGATGGCTACACCTTC | CASSQGGTALDGYTF
once | TRBJ2-3 | NA | TRBV11-2 | TGTGCCAGCAGCATTACCACGCAGTATTTT | CASSITTQYF
few | TRBJ1-2 | NA | TRBV20-1 | TGCAGTGCGGAGGGGAAGGGACCGATAGAGCCTAACTATGGCTACACCTTC | CSAEGKGPIEPNYGYTF
few | TRBJ1-2 | NA | TRBV2 | TGTGCCAGCAGTGAAGGGTTGAAGACCTCTGGCTACACCTTC | CASSEGLKTSGYTF
NA | TRBJ2-3 | NA | TRBV12-3/TRBV12-4 | TGTGCCAGCAGTTTAAGTGGGGGGGGCGCAAGGAATACGCAGTATTTT | CASSLSGGGARNTQYF
many | TRBJ1-2 | NA | TRBV2 | TGTGCCAGCGATGGGGGAGGGGGCTATGGCTACACCTTC | CASDGGGGYGYTF
few | TRBJ2-5 | NA | TRBV4-3 | TGCGCCAGCAGCCAAGTGACAGCAGAGACCCAGTACTTC | CASSQVTAETQYF
NA | TRBJ2-3 | NA | TRBV15 | TGTGCCACCAGCAGCTTGGGAGATACGCAGTATTTT | CATSSLGDTQYF
few | TRBJ2-1 | NA | TRBV5-4 | TGTGCCAGCAGCTTTGGCTGGGCCCTCTCCTACAATGAGCAGTTCTTC | CASSFGWALSYNEQFF
NA | TRBJ2-5 | NA | TRBV2 | TGTGCCAGCTGGGGGGTCCAAGAGACCCAGTACTTC | CASWGVQETQYF
NA | TRBJ2-7 | NA | TRBV6-5 | TGTGCCAGCGTCTCGGCCGGGACCGGGGCCTACGAGCAGTACTTC | CASVSAGTGAYEQYF
NA | TRBJ2-2 | NA | TRBV2 | TGTGCCACCCGACAGCGTCCGAACACCGGGGAGCTGTTTTTT | CATRQRPNTGELFF
few | TRBJ1-1 | TRBD1 | TRBV19 | TGTGCCAGTAGTCCCAATCGGGGACAGGGGGCCAAGAACACTGAAGCTTTCTTT | CASSPNRGQGAKNTEAFF
few | TRBJ2-7 | TRBD1 | TRBV12-3/TRBV12-4 | TGTGCCAGCAGCGGGACAGAGAGCTCCTACGAGCAGTACTTC | CASSGTESSYEQYF
NA | TRBJ2-5 | TRBD1 | TRBV12-3/TRBV12-4 | TGTGCCAGCAGCCAGACAGGGAAAGAGACCCAGTACTTC | CASSQTGKETQYF
many | TRBJ1-6 | TRBD1 | TRBV3-1 | TGTGCCAGCAGCCGCGGGCAGGGGGATTCACCCCTCCACTTT | CASSRGQGDSPLHF
NA | TRBJ1-6 | TRBD1 | TRBV9 | TGTGCCAGCAGCACCGGACAGGCCACCTATAATTCACCCCTCCACTTT | CASSTGQATYNSPLHF
few | TRBJ2-7 | NA | TRBV20-1 | TGCAGTGCTAGATCTCAGAGGGGGGGAAAGTACGAGCAGTACTTC | CSARSQRGGKYEQYF
NA | TRBJ2-7 | NA | TRBV12-5 | TGTGCTAGTGGTCTCCTCTACGAGCAGTACTTC | CASGLLYEQYF
NA | TRBJ2-7 | NA | TRBV19 | TGTGCCACCTCCCGGGGGGCGTACTTC | CATSRGAYF
once | TRBJ2-3 | NA | TRBV6-2/TRBV6-3 | TGTGCCAGCAGTTACGTAGCGGTCGTCCGGGATACGCAGTATTTT | CASSYVAVVRDTQYF
few | TRBJ1-1 | TRBD1 | TRBV12-3/TRBV12-4 | TGTGCCAGCAATGGAGAGACAGGGCAAACTGAAGCTTTCTTT | CASNGETGQTEAFF
few | TRBJ2-7 | NA | TRBV20-1 | TGCAGTGCTAGAGTTGGCTCCTCCTACGAGCAGTACTTC | CSARVGSSYEQYF
NA | TRBJ2-3 | NA | TRBV12-3/TRBV12-4 | TGTCCCTTCCGCCCTCCTAGGGGAGATACGCAGTATTTT | CPFRPPRGDTQYF
NA | TRBJ1-2 | NA | TRBV29-1 | TGCAGCGTTGCCGGGACCTATGGCTACACCTTC | CSVAGTYGYTF
NA | TRBJ1-6 | NA | TRBV27 | TGTGCCAGCAGTTTGACCCGGGGGCGTTACGATTCACCCCTCCACTTT | CASSLTRGRYDSPLHF
NA | TRBJ1-4 | NA | TRBV6-5 | TGTGCCAGCAGTTACGGTTGGGGGAAAAATGAAAAACTGTTTTTT | CASSYGWGKNEKLFF
NA | TRBJ1-2 | NA | TRBV20-1 | TGCAGTGCTAGTTTTGAGGGACTAATTCCCTATGGCTACACCTTC | CSASFEGLIPYGYTF
NA | TRBJ2-1 | TRBD1 | TRBV7-2 | TGTGCCAGCAGCTCACACCGGGACAGGGGTTTTGAGCAGTTCTTC | CASSSHRDRGFEQFF
NA | TRBJ1-3 | NA | TRBV2 | TGTGCCAGCCTTTGGGACCTCGGCTCTGGAAACACCATATATTTT | CASLWDLGSGNTIYF
NA | TRBJ2-7 | NA | TRBV29-1 | TGCAGCGTGGGGGGAGTGGTCGAGCAGTACTTC | CSVGGVVEQYF
many | TRBJ1-5 | NA | TRBV6-1 | TGTGCCAGCAGTGCTGAAACTCCGGGGCCCCAGCATTTT | CASSAETPGPQHF
NA | TRBJ2-4 | NA | TRBV24-1 | TGTGCCACCCCCGGGCTAGCCAAAAACATTCAGTACTTC | CATPGLAKNIQYF
few | TRBJ1-1 | TRBD1 | TRBV5-1 | TGCGCCAGCAGCTTGACAGGGGGCCTAGACACTGAAGCTTTCTTT | CASSLTGGLDTEAFF
few | TRBJ1-6 | NA | TRBV20-1 | TGCAGTGCTACGACCGGTCTTGGGGGGGCGAGGGGTTCACCCCTCCACTTT | CSATTGLGGARGSPLHF
NA | TRBJ1-3 | NA | TRBV14 | TGTGCCAGCAGCAGATATCACGACAGGAGTGGAAACACCATATATTTT | CASSRYHDRSGNTIYF
NA | TRBJ1-4 | NA | TRBV5-1 | TGCGCCAGCAGCTTCGGGAACGTTAATGAAAAACTGTTTTTT | CASSFGNVNEKLFF
NA | TRBJ1-2 | NA | TRBV30 | TGTGCCTGGAGTGCTGCCCTTTCTGGGAACTATGGCTACACCTTC | CAWSAALSGNYGYTF
few | TRBJ1-1 | NA | TRBV12-3/TRBV12-4 | TGTGCCAGCAGGCGGTTTAACACTGAAGCTTTCTTT | CASRRFNTEAFF
few | TRBJ1-1 | NA | TRBV3-1 | TGTGCCAGCAGCCAAGAGACCGGGGTTGGAGCTTTCTTT | CASSQETGVGAFF